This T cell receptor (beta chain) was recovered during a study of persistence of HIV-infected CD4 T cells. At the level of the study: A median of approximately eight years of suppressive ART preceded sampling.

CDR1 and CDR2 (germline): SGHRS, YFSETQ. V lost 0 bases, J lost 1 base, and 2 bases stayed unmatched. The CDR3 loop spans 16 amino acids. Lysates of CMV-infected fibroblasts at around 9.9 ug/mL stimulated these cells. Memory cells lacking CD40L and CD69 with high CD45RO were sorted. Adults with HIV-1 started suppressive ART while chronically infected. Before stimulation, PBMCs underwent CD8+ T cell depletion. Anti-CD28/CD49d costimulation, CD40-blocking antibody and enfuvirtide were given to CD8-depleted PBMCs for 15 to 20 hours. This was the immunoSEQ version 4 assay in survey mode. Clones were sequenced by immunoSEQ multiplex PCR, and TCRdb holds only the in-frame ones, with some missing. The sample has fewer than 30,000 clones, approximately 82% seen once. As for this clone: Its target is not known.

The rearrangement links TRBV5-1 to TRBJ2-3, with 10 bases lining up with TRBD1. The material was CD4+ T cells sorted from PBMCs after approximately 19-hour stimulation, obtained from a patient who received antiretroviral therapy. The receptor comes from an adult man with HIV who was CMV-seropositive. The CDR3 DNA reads TGCGCCAGCAGCTTGGGACAGGGGGCTGGCACAGATACGCAGTATTTT. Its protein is CASSLGQGAGTDTQYF. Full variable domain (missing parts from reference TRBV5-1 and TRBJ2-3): KAGVTQTPRYLIKTRGQQVTLSCSPISGHRSVSWYQQTPGQGLQFLFEYFSETQRNKGNFPGRFSGRQFSNSRSEMNVSTLELGDSALYLCASSLGQGAGTDTQYFGPGTRLTVL.